This T cell receptor (beta chain) is from a study of T cells in Graves' hyperthyroidism and ophthalmopathy. This CDR3 has 13 amino acids. Germline V gene data show CDR1 as SGDLS and CDR2 as YYNGEE. V gave up 3 bases and J gave up 8 bases, with 12 bases separating them. RNA transcripts were the template for amplifying TCR beta CDR3 regions. The HTBI primer set drove a first-round RT-PCR of the TCR CDR3. TCRdb independently ran MiXCR on the multiplex PCR reads; one entry per CDR3 protein. The sample has 500,000 to 700,000 distinct CDR3 sequences; roughly 17% are singletons. This clonotype was picked up a small number of times. Patients aged 18 to 65 had newly diagnosed hyperthyroidism of under 2 months' duration. PBMCs were sourced from less than 13 ml fresh peripheral blood.

The receptor comes from a woman under 30 with Graves' hyperthyroidism. The genes are TRBV9 and TRBJ2-1; D not resolved. Sample: blood. CDR3 in amino acids: CASSDYSIHEQFF. CDR3 bases: TGTGCCAGCAGCGACTATAGCATCCATGAGCAGTTCTTC.